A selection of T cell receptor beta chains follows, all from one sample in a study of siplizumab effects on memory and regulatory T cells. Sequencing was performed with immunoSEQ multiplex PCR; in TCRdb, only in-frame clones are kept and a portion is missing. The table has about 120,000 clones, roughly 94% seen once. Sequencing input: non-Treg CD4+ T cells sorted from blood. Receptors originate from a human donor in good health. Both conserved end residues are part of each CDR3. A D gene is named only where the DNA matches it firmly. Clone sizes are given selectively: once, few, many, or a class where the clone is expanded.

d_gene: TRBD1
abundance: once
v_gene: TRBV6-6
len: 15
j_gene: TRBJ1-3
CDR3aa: CASSRSGTGVNTIYF
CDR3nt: TGTGCCAGCAGTAGGTCCGGGACAGGGGTTAACACCATATATTTT

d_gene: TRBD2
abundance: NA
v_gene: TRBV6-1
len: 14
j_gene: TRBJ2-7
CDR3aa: CAILPAGGGGEQYF
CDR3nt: TGTGCCATCCTCCCCGCGGGAGGAGGGGGAGAGCAGTACTTC

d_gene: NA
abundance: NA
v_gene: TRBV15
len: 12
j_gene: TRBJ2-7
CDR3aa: CATSGLSYEQYF
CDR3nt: TGTGCCACCAGCGGGCTATCCTACGAGCAGTACTTC

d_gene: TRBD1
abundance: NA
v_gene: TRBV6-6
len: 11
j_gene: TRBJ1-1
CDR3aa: CASSPGQWAFF
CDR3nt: TGTGCCAGCAGCCCGGGACAGTGGGCTTTCTTT

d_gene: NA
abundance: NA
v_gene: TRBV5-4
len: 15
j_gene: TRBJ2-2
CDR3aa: CARDGGRRGVGELFF
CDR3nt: TGTGCCCGCGACGGGGGGCGGAGAGGGGTCGGGGAGCTGTTTTTT

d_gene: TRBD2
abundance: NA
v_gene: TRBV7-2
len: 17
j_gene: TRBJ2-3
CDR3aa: CASSSLARGGAIDTQYF
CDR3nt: TGTGCCAGCAGCTCCCTCGCTCGGGGGGGGGCCATAGATACGCAGTATTTT

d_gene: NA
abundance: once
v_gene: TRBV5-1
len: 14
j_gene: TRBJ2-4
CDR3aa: CASSSAGAKNIQYF
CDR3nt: TGCGCCAGCAGCTCAGCGGGAGCCAAAAACATTCAGTACTTC

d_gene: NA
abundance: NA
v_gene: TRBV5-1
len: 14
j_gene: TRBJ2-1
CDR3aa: CASREQSSYNEQFF
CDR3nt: TGCGCCAGCAGGGAGCAAAGCTCCTACAATGAGCAGTTCTTC

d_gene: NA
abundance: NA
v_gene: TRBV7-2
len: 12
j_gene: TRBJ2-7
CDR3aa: CASSLLVYEQYF
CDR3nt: TGTGCCAGCAGCTTACTAGTCTACGAGCAGTACTTC

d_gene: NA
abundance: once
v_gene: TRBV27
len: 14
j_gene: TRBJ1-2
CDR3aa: CASSLMGGVRRYTF
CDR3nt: TGTGCCAGCAGTTTAATGGGGGGCGTTCGCCGCTACACCTTC

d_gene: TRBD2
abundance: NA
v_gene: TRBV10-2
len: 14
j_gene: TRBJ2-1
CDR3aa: CASSETSGTNEQFF
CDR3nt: TGCGCCAGCAGTGAGACTAGCGGGACTAATGAGCAGTTCTTC

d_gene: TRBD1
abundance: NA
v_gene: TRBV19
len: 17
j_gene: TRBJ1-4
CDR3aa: CASSRRQGFATNEKLFF
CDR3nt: TGTGCCAGTAGTAGACGACAGGGCTTCGCAACTAATGAAAAACTGTTTTTT

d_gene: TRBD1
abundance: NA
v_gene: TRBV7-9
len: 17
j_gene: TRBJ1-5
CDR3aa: CASSDGQGVIGNQPQHF
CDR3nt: TGTGCCAGCAGCGATGGACAGGGGGTTATAGGCAATCAGCCCCAGCATTTT

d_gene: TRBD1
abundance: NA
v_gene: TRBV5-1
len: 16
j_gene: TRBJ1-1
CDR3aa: CASRRSRDRELTEAFF
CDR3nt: TGCGCCAGCAGACGTTCCCGGGACAGGGAGTTAACTGAAGCTTTCTTT

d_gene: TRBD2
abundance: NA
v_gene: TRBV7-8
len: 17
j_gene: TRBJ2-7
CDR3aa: CASSPPGRSRSSYEQYF
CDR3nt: TGTGCCAGCAGCCCCCCCGGGAGGTCTCGGAGCTCCTACGAGCAGTACTTC

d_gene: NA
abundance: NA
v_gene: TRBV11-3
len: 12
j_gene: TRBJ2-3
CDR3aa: CASSGGLDTQYF
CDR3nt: TGTGCCAGCAGCGGTGGGTTAGATACGCAGTATTTT

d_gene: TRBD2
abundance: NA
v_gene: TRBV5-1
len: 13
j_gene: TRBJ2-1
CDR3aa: CASSSGLDNEQFF
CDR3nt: TGCGCCAGCAGCTCGGGACTAGACAATGAGCAGTTCTTC

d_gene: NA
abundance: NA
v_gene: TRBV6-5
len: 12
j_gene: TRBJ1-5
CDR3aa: CASSDENQPQHF
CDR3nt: TGTGCCAGCAGTGACGAGAATCAGCCCCAGCATTTT

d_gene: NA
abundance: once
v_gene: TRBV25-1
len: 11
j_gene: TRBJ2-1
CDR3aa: CASRQSQGQFF
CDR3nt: TGTGCCAGCAGACAGTCTCAGGGGCAGTTCTTC

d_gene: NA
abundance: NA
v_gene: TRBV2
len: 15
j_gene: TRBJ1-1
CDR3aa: CASSRDGLLGTEAFF
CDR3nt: TGTGCCAGCAGCCGGGACGGACTACTGGGCACTGAAGCTTTCTTT

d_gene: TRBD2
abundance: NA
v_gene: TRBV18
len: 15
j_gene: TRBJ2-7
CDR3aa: CASSPPSSGTYEQYF
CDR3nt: TGTGCCAGCTCACCACCGTCTAGCGGTACCTACGAGCAGTACTTC

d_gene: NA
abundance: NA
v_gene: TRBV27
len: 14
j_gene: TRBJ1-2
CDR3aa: CASSPGQFPYGYTF
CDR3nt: TGTGCCAGCAGTCCCGGACAGTTTCCCTATGGCTACACCTTC

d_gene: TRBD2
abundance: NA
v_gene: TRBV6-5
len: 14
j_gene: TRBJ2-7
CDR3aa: CASSRTSRGHEQYF
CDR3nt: TGTGCCAGCAGCAGGACTAGCAGGGGCCACGAGCAGTACTTC

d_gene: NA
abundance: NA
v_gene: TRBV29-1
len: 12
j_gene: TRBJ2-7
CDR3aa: CSALKGRDEQYF
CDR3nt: TGCAGCGCTTTAAAGGGGCGGGACGAGCAGTACTTC

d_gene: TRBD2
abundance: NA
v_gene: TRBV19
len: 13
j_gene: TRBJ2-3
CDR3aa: CASRREGSDTQYF
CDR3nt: TGTGCCAGCAGAAGGGAGGGGTCCGATACGCAGTATTTT

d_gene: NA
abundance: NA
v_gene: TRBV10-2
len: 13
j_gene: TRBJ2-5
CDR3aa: CASSSPGQGTQYF
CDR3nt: TGCGCCAGCAGTTCCCCGGGGCAAGGGACCCAGTACTTC

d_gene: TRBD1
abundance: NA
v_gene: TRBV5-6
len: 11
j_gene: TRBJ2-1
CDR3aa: CASSRRDREFF
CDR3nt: TGTGCCAGCAGCAGACGGGACAGGGAATTCTTC

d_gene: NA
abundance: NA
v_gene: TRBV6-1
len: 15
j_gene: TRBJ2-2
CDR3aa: CASSEQAIAAGELFF
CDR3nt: TGTGCCAGCAGTGAACAAGCGATCGCGGCCGGGGAGCTGTTTTTT

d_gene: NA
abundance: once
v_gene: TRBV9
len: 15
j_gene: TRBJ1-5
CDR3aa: CASSAGTGTNQPQHF
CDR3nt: TGTGCCAGCAGCGCCGGGACGGGAACAAATCAGCCCCAGCATTTT

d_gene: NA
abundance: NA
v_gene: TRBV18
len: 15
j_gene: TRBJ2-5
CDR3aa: CASSPPTSAGETQYF
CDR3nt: TGTGCCAGCTCACCACCGACGAGCGCAGGGGAGACCCAGTACTTC

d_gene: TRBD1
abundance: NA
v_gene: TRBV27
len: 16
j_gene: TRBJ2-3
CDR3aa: CASSLTGVGIADTQYF
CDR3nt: TGTGCCAGCAGTCTTACAGGGGTGGGGATCGCAGATACGCAGTATTTT

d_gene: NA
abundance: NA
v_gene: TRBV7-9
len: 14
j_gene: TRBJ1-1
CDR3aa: CASSLLGADTEAFF
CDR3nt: TGTGCCAGCAGCTTATTGGGGGCCGACACTGAAGCTTTCTTT

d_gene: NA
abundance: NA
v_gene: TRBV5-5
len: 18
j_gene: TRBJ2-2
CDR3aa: CASSSTTGAGVITGELFF
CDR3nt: TGTGCCAGCAGCTCCACCACGGGGGCAGGGGTCATCACCGGGGAGCTGTTTTTT

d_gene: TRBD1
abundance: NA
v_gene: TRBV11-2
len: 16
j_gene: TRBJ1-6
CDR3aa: CASSVLSGTANSPLHF
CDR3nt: TGTGCCAGCAGCGTGCTTTCCGGGACAGCTAATTCACCCCTCCACTTT

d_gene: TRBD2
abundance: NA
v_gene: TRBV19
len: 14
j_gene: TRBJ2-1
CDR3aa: CASSPRLADNEQFF
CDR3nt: TGTGCCAGTAGTCCCAGACTAGCAGACAATGAGCAGTTCTTC

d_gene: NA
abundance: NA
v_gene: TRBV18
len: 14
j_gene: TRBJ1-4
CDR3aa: CASSLSQFNEKLFF
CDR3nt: TGTGCCAGCTCGCTCAGCCAGTTTAATGAAAAACTGTTTTTT

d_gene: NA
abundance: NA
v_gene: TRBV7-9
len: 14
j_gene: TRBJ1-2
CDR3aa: CASSPTAPSGGYTF
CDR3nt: TGTGCCAGCAGTCCTACTGCTCCCTCCGGTGGCTACACCTTC

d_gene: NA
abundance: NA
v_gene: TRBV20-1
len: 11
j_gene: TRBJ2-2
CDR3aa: CSAFNTGELFF
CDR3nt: TGCAGTGCTTTTAACACCGGGGAGCTGTTTTTT

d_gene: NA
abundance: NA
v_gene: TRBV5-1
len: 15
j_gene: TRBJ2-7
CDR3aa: CASSLSVRSSYEQYF
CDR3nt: TGCGCCAGCAGCTTGTCGGTAAGGAGCTCCTACGAGCAGTACTTC

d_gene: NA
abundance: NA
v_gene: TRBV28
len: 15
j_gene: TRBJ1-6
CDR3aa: CASPPPGDNNSPLHF
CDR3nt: TGTGCCAGCCCACCCCCAGGGGACAATAATTCACCCCTCCACTTT

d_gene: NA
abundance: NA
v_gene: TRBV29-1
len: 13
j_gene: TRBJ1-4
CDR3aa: CSVETQQREKLFF
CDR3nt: TGCAGCGTTGAAACGCAGCAGCGTGAAAAACTGTTTTTT

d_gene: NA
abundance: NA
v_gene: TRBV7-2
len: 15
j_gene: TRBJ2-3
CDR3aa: CASSLSRTDLGTQYF
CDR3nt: TGTGCCAGCAGCCTCTCACGGACAGATTTAGGTACGCAGTATTTT

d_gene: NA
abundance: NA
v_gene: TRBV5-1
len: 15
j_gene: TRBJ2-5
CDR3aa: CASSIIGQVQETQYF
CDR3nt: TGCGCCAGCAGCATAATTGGACAAGTACAAGAGACCCAGTACTTC

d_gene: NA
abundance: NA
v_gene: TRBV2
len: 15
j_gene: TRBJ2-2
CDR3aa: CASSETGLGTGELFF
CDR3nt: TGTGCCAGCAGCGAAACAGGGTTGGGAACCGGGGAGCTGTTTTTT

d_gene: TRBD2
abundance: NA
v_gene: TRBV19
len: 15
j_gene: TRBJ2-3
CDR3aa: CASSITSGTVDTQYF
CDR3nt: TGTGCCAGTAGTATAACTAGCGGTACTGTAGATACGCAGTATTTT

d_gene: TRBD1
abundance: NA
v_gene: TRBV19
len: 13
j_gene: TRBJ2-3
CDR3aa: CASTGQAADTQYF
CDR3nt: TGTGCCAGTACTGGACAGGCGGCAGATACGCAGTATTTT

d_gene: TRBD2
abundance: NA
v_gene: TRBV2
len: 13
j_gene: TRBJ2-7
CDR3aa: CASRERELGEQYF
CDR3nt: TGTGCCAGCAGGGAGCGGGAGTTGGGCGAGCAGTACTTC

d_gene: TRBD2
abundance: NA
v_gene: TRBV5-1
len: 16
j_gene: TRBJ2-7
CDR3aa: CASSLDPGGAIYEQYF
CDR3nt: TGCGCCAGCAGCTTAGACCCGGGAGGCGCTATCTACGAGCAGTACTTC

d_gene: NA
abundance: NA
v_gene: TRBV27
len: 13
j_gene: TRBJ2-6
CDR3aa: CASWGLGANVLTF
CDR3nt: TGTGCCAGTTGGGGGCTTGGGGCCAACGTCCTGACTTTC

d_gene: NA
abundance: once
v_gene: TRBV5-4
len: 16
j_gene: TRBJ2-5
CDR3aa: CASSSTGSGRTETQYF
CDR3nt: TGTGCCAGCAGCTCAACAGGATCGGGCCGTACAGAGACCCAGTACTTC

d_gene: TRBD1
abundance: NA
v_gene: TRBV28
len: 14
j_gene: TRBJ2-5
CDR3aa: CASVGQLLGETQYF
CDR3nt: TGTGCCAGCGTGGGACAGCTTTTGGGAGAGACCCAGTACTTC

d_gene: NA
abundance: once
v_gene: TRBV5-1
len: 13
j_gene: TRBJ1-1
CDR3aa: CASSLGGAQEAFF
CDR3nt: TGCGCCAGCAGCTTGGGGGGTGCTCAAGAAGCTTTCTTT

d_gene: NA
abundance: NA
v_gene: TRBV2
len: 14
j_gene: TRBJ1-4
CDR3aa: CASGGGQRHEKLFF
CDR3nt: TGTGCCAGCGGGGGAGGGCAGAGGCATGAAAAACTGTTTTTT

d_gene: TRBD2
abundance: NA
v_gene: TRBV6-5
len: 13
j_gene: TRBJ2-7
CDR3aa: CASSGGRFNEQYF
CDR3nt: TGTGCCAGCTCGGGCGGGAGGTTTAACGAGCAGTACTTC

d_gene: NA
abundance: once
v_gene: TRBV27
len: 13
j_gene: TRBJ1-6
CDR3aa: CASSLYGFSPLHF
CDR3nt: TGTGCCAGCAGTTTATATGGGTTTTCACCCCTCCACTTT

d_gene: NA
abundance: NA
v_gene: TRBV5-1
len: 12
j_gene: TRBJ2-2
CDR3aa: CASSFYTGELFF
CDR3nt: TGCGCCAGCAGCTTCTACACCGGGGAGCTGTTTTTT

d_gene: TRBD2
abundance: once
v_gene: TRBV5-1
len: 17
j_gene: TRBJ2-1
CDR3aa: CASSLGLAVNLEDEQFF
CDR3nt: TGCGCCAGCAGCTTGGGACTAGCGGTTAATCTGGAGGATGAGCAGTTCTTC

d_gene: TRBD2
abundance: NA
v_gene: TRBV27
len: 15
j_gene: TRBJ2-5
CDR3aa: CASSSLGGGMETQYF
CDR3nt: TGTGCCAGCAGTTCCCTCGGCGGGGGGATGGAGACCCAGTACTTC

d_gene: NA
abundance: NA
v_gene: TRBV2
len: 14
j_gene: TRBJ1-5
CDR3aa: CASTRDGGNQPQHF
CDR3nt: TGTGCCAGCACTCGGGATGGAGGGAATCAGCCCCAGCATTTT

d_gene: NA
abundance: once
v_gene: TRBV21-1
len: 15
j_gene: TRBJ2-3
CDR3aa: CASRNPGQGTDTQYF
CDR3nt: TGTGCCAGCAGGAATCCGGGACAGGGCACAGATACGCAGTATTTT